One sample yielded the 15 T cell receptor beta chains listed below, sequenced in a study of cytomegalovirus exposure and HLA in healthy donors. 13 Jbeta primers and 60 Vbeta primers were used for the PCR. Repertoires were generated with immunoSEQ multiplex PCR, while TCRdb's copy carries only in-frame clones and drops some. The top ten hold 8.8% of the sample, which has about 140,000 clones, more than 60% seen once. The sample consisted of PBMCs. The receptors come from a woman aged 50 to 65 in good health and CMV-seropositive.

V is TRBV7-2 and J is TRBJ1-1; D not certain. With 2 bases removed from V and 4 bases from J, the gap between germline ends came to 5 bases. From germline, CDR1 is SGHTA and CDR2 FQGNSA. The CDR3 consists of 12 residues. The CDR3 nucleotides are TGTGCCAGCAGCTTATATAGCACTGAAGCTTTCTTT. This encodes CASSLYSTEAFF.

The gene calls are TRBV25-1 and TRBJ2-4; a weak D match, TRBD1 (5 bases). Per germline, CDR1 MGHDK and CDR2 SYGVNS. The CDR3 has 16 amino acids. Trimming removed 1 base at V and 5 bases at J, with 15 bases between. Here the CDR3 reads CASSESLGAGENIQYF. The CDR3 region has the DNA TGTGCCAGCAGTGAATCTCTTGGGGCTGGAGAAAACATTCAGTACTTC.

The V gene is TRBV6-5, the J gene TRBJ2-5, with D possibly being TRBD1 (5 bases). Near its end, the DNA agrees better with TRBJ2-7, so the J call may be wrong. CDR1 is MNHEY and CDR2 is SVGAGI in the germline V gene. The CDR3 has 15 residues. This CDR3 reads CASSYGQGGTYEQYF. Here the CDR3 DNA reads TGTGCCAGCAGTTACGGGCAGGGCGGTACCTACGAGCAGTACTTC.

The gene calls are TRBV9 and TRBJ1-4, with unresolved D. CDR1 is SGDLS, CDR2 YYNGEE, per germline. The V gene lost 0 bases and the J gene lost 0 bases, with 12 bases spanning the gap. This CDR3 has 17 residues. This CDR3 is CASSVVEGDATNEKLFF. The DNA of the CDR3 is TGTGCCAGCAGCGTAGTAGAGGGTGATGCAACTAATGAAAAACTGTTTTTT.

This clone was counted a single time. The chain joins TRBV2 to TRBJ2-7, with D uncertain. The CDR3 is made up of 11 amino acids. Looked up from germline, CDR1 is SNHLY and CDR2 is FYNNEI. Trimming left V 7 bases short and J 0 bases short, with 4 bases between. The CDR3 DNA follows: TGTGCCAGCACGTTCTCCTACGAGCAGTACTTC. Its translation: CASTFSYEQYF.

By share, this clone ranks as medium-sized. CDR3 coding DNA: TGCAGCGTTGAACCAGGGGGCCACACTGAAGCTTTCTTT. Translation gives CSVEPGGHTEAFF. The V call is TRBV29-1, the J call TRBJ1-1; 8 nucleotides align to TRBD1. Germline loops: CDR1 SQVTM, CDR2 ANQGSEA. This CDR3 region has 13 residues. Trimming took 2 bases from V and 3 from J; bases not matched to a gene: 2.

The rearrangement links TRBV7-8 to TRBJ1-1, with a weak D call TRBD1 (5 bases). The length of the CDR3 is 14 residues. CDR1 is SGHVS, CDR2 FQNEAQ, per germline. V lost 7 bases and J lost 1, with 13 bases in between. The CDR3 protein is CASMIGAGNTEAFF. CDR3 coding DNA: TGTGCCAGCATGATAGGGGCCGGGAACACTGAAGCTTTCTTT.

About this clone: The same CDR3 can be traced to other DNA sequences in this sample. This chain uses TRBV5-1 with TRBJ1-1; D is ambiguous. Germline assignment: CDR1 SGHRS and CDR2 YFSETQ. V was pared by 3 bases and J by 1 base, with 7 bases between. The CDR3 sequence is 13 residues long. CDR3 coding DNA: TGCGCCAGCAGCTCAGGCCAGAACACTGAAGCTTTCTTT. Protein: CASSSGQNTEAFF.

In regard to this clone: Other DNA sequences in this specimen translate into the identical CDR3. The chain recombines TRBV6-5 with TRBJ2-5; 8 positions match TRBD1. Per the germline V gene, CDR1 is MNHEY and CDR2 is SVGAGI. The J segment lost 2 bases and the V segment lost 2 bases, leaving 4 bases of the junction unmatched. The length of the CDR3 is 15 residues. The CDR3 loop is CASSYPDRGQETQYF. The CDR3 DNA follows: TGTGCCAGCAGTTACCCAGACAGGGGTCAAGAGACCCAGTACTTC.

CDR3 residues: CATSGIRRGTGNTIYF. The DNA of the CDR3 is TGTGCCACCAGCGGGATCCGTAGGGGTACTGGAAACACCATATATTTT. The chain combines TRBV15 with TRBJ1-3, with a tentative D call TRBD1 (5 bases). The CDR3 totals 16 residues. Germline-derived CDR1 and CDR2 are LNHNV and YYDKDF (reference sequence). V lost 5 bases to trimming and J lost 2 bases, with 16 bases between them.

V and J are TRBV4-1 and TRBJ1-1; no clear D. CDR1 is MGHRA, CDR2 YSYEKL, per germline. V was pared by 0 bases and J by 4 bases, with 6 bases between. This CDR3 has 13 residues. The CDR3 bases are TGCGCCAGCAGCCAAGATCTCGGCACTGAAGCTTTCTTT. It specifies CASSQDLGTEAFF.

The chain uses TRBV6-6 and TRBJ1-2; the D gene is possibly TRBD1 (5 bases). This CDR3 has 15 amino acids. V was shortened by 8 bases and J by 2 bases, with 18 bases between the two germline ends. CDR1 is MNHNY and CDR2 is SVGAGI in the germline V gene (reference sequence). CDR3 loop: CASSIRQPSNYGYTF. DNA of the CDR3: TGTGCCAGCTCCATCCGACAGCCTTCCAACTATGGCTACACCTTC.

V is TRBV4-2 and J is TRBJ2-2; unclear D gene. The V and J ends lost 0 bases and 4 bases respectively, with 12 bases between them. The CDR3 extends over 16 amino acids. Germline lookup yields CDR1 LGHNA and CDR2 YNFKEQ. The CDR3 sequence: CASSQDSASGTGELFF. In DNA, the CDR3 is TGTGCCAGCAGCCAAGATTCAGCCTCGGGCACCGGGGAGCTGTTTTTT.

The chain uses TRBV5-5 and TRBJ1-1, with D unresolved. V was clipped by 1 base and J by 7 bases, with 14 bases between them. CDR3 length: 14 amino acids. CDR1 is SGHKS and CDR2 is YYEKEE in the germline V gene (reference sequence). The CDR3 protein is CASSLLGGPYEAFF. In nucleotides, the CDR3 is TGTGCCAGCAGCTTGCTCGGAGGACCGTATGAAGCTTTCTTT.

The chain links TRBV10-3 to TRBJ2-6, with TRBD1 identical over 12 bases. The CDR3 loop spans 19 amino acids. J lost 4 bases, V lost 6 bases, and 13 bases had no gene match. Germline assignment: CDR1 ENHRY and CDR2 SYGVKD. DNA for the CDR3: TGTGCCATCAGGCCCCTCTGGGGACAGGGGGCTTCCGGGGCCAACGTCCTGACTTTC. Translation: CAIRPLWGQGASGANVLTF.